The clone carrying this TCR beta chain was counted ten times or more. Using its own MiXCR run on the 5' RACE reads, TCRdb lists one record per CDR3 protein. This sample has around 76,000 distinct CDR3 sequences, with about 10% found just once. This entry belongs to a study of early T cells in non-severe SARS-CoV-2 infection. Turning to the study itself: It was bulk RNA from unsorted whole blood that was sequenced, and the chains were unpaired.

This CDR3 comprises 14 residues. V was clipped by 8 bases and J by 2 bases; unmatched bases: 5. CDR1 is MNHEY, CDR2 SVGAGI, per germline. This sequence originates from an adult who was a healthcare worker with PCR-confirmed SARS-CoV-2 infection or an uninfected control (not recorded which). This chain uses TRBV6-5 with TRBJ2-1; 8 bases agree with TRBD1. The sequenced sample consisted of whole blood. The CDR3 protein is CASRQGPPYNEQFF. CDR3 nucleotides: TGTGCCAGCCGACAGGGGCCTCCCTACAATGAGCAGTTCTTC.